A selection of T cell receptor beta chains follows, all from one sample in a study of blood T cell repertoires in COVID-19. TCRdb keeps only in-frame clones here, not all; method: immunoSEQ multiplex PCR. Of about 220,000 clones listed, 70% to 90% are singletons. The sample consisted of PBMCs or T cells enriched from blood (not recorded which). These TCRs come from a woman aged 45-60 years with acute COVID-19. Both conserved end residues are part of each CDR3.

TRBJ2-1	TRBV9	CASSLRTSGKYNEQFF
TRBJ2-7	TRBV9	CASSQGQLPYEQYF
TRBJ2-5	TRBV15	CATSRGISSGRGPQYF
TRBJ1-5	TRBV6-5	CASSRGGRDQPQHF
TRBJ2-4	TRBV2	CASSEGTVLAKNIQYF
TRBJ1-4	TRBV7-9	CASSLGQGSNEKLFF
TRBJ1-6	TRBV6-1	CASSEARTPNSPLHF
TRBJ1-4	TRBV7-8	CASSLAGTGKEKLFF
TRBJ1-2	TRBV18	CASSPMAANYGYTF
TRBJ2-7	TRBV11-2	CASSLGTGAGYEQYF
TRBJ2-1	TRBV29-1	CSVTGIYEQFF
TRBJ2-3	TRBV7-9	CASSLLGGSTDTQYF
TRBJ2-3	TRBV9	CASSVVASWRTDTQYF
TRBJ1-6	TRBV5-1	CASSLTYDSPLHF
TRBJ1-4	TRBV28	CASSAPGQGLYTNEKLFF
TRBJ2-2	TRBV2	CASSTGTSRNTGELFF
TRBJ1-2	TRBV4-2	CASSQLDRAYGYTF
TRBJ1-2	TRBV28	CACGQRLYGYTF
TRBJ2-7	TRBV11-2	CASSVGGSYVDGYEQYF
TRBJ1-2	TRBV21-1	CASSKSAGGQNGYTF
TRBJ2-1	TRBV9	CASSGTSGRFYNEQFF
TRBJ1-5	TRBV29-1	CSAGSGINSNQPQHF
TRBJ2-7	TRBV6-1	CASSEGGTITYEQYF
TRBJ2-7	TRBV20-1	CSASGLAGSYEQYF
TRBJ2-3	TRBV3-1/TRBV3-2	CASSQVLGSADTQYF
TRBJ1-2	TRBV7-2	CASSLGGGGFNYGYTF
TRBJ2-1	TRBV7-2	CASSFAGSVEQFF
TRBJ2-7	TRBV5-1	CASRAGTDTYEQYF
TRBJ2-7	TRBV15	CATRMEGSYEQYF
TRBJ1-2	TRBV27	CASSLSVGTGDGYTF
TRBJ2-1	TRBV7-9	CASSLAYGSYNEQFF
TRBJ2-7	TRBV7-8	CASSLAQGPSYEQYF
TRBJ2-7	TRBV28	CASLTPSLRYEQYF
TRBJ2-3	TRBV29-1	CSAMGHSADTQYF
TRBJ1-1	TRBV7-9	CASSFGDRGPTEAFF
TRBJ1-6	TRBV29-1	CSDLRHRSIPSYNSPLHF
TRBJ2-7	TRBV4-1	CASSQDPGVGYEQYF
TRBJ2-7	TRBV7-2	CASSLPGYEQYF
TRBJ1-4	TRBV28	CASSFSEAGKLFF
TRBJ2-3	TRBV21-1	CASSPFPGLLRTDTQYF
TRBJ2-7	TRBV11-2	CASSPDRVRREQYF
TRBJ2-7	TRBV27	CASSLGTAYEQYF